A selection of T cell receptor beta chains follows, all from one sample in a study of blood T cell repertoires in COVID-19. The table came from immunoSEQ multiplex PCR; TCRdb's copy has only in-frame clones and leaves some out. Found here are fewer than 500,000 clones, 87% of them singletons; the top ten hold almost 2%. Sequencing was performed on PBMCs or T cells enriched from blood (not recorded which). These receptor sequences come from a woman aged 18-29 years with acute COVID-19. The CDR3 runs from the conserved cysteine through the conserved F or W. The D gene is left open where the match is weak. Size tells how often a clone was seen (once, few, many) or the class of an expanded clone, and some rows leave it out.

V: TRBV6-5
size: NA
D: NA
J: TRBJ1-5
CDR3: CASSYGQNQPQHF
DNA: TGTGCCAGCAGTTACGGTCAGAATCAGCCCCAGCATTTT

V: TRBV5-1
size: NA
D: TRBD1
J: TRBJ1-6
CDR3: CASSSNGQGLGSPLHF
DNA: TGCGCCAGCAGCTCGAACGGACAGGGATTGGGCTCACCCCTCCACTTT

V: TRBV5-1
size: NA
D: NA
J: TRBJ1-4
CDR3: CASSPGTRKNEKLFF
DNA: TGCGCCAGCAGCCCCGGGACTCGGAAGAATGAAAAACTGTTTTTT

V: TRBV5-1
size: NA
D: TRBD1
J: TRBJ2-5
CDR3: CASSLAVNRGQETQYF
DNA: TGCGCCAGCAGCTTGGCCGTGAACAGGGGGCAAGAGACCCAGTACTTC

V: TRBV5-6
size: NA
D: TRBD2
J: TRBJ2-1
CDR3: CASSLGGSSYNEQFF
DNA: TGTGCCAGCAGCTTGGGCGGGAGCTCCTACAATGAGCAGTTCTTC

V: TRBV3-1/TRBV3-2
size: few
D: NA
J: TRBJ1-6
CDR3: CASSLRSGAADSPLHF
DNA: TGTGCCAGCAGCCTCAGGAGCGGGGCCGCGGATTCACCCCTCCACTTT

V: TRBV5-6
size: NA
D: NA
J: TRBJ1-2
CDR3: CASSLGVSSNYGYTF
DNA: TGTGCCAGCAGCTTGGGCGTCTCCTCTAACTATGGCTACACCTTC

V: TRBV27
size: NA
D: TRBD2
J: TRBJ2-3
CDR3: CASSLREDGTDTQYF
DNA: TGTGCCAGCAGTTTGCGGGAGGATGGCACAGATACGCAGTATTTT

V: TRBV11-2
size: NA
D: TRBD2
J: TRBJ2-7
CDR3: CASSLERGSYEQYF
DNA: TGTGCCAGCAGCTTAGAGCGGGGGTCCTACGAGCAGTACTTC

V: TRBV4-1
size: NA
D: NA
J: TRBJ1-1
CDR3: CASSQGRGTEAFF
DNA: TGCGCCAGCAGCCAAGGCAGGGGCACTGAAGCTTTCTTT

V: TRBV6-7
size: NA
D: NA
J: TRBJ2-2
CDR3: CASSFFLFRTGELFF
DNA: TGTGCCAGCAGTTTCTTCCTCTTTCGCACCGGGGAGCTGTTTTTT

V: TRBV27
size: NA
D: NA
J: TRBJ1-2
CDR3: CASSFLGAEGYTF
DNA: TGTGCCAGCAGTTTTCTAGGGGCGGAAGGCTACACCTTC

V: TRBV21-1
size: NA
D: NA
J: TRBJ1-5
CDR3: CASSKAETYQPQHF
DNA: TGTGCCAGCAGCAAAGCGGAGACCTATCAGCCCCAGCATTTT

V: TRBV7-9
size: NA
D: NA
J: TRBJ2-2
CDR3: CASRGAPEANTGELFF
DNA: TGTGCCAGCAGGGGAGCCCCGGAAGCGAACACCGGGGAGCTGTTTTTT

V: TRBV5-4
size: NA
D: NA
J: TRBJ2-1
CDR3: CASSLAASTDYNEQFF
DNA: TGTGCCAGCAGCTTGGCTGCAAGCACCGACTACAATGAGCAGTTCTTC

V: TRBV28
size: NA
D: NA
J: TRBJ1-1
CDR3: CASSIDEFTGNTEAFF
DNA: TGTGCCAGCAGCATCGATGAATTTACAGGAAACACTGAAGCTTTCTTT

V: TRBV10-3
size: NA
D: TRBD2
J: TRBJ2-2
CDR3: CAIKASGYTGELFF
DNA: TGTGCCATCAAGGCTAGCGGGTACACCGGGGAGCTGTTTTTT

V: TRBV6-1
size: NA
D: TRBD1
J: TRBJ2-2
CDR3: CASSEAGTGGLSTGELFF
DNA: TGTGCCAGCAGTGAAGCGGGGACAGGGGGTTTGTCAACCGGGGAGCTGTTTTTT

V: TRBV30
size: NA
D: TRBD1
J: TRBJ2-7
CDR3: CAWNRGPQYEQYF
DNA: TGTGCCTGGAACAGGGGGCCTCAATACGAGCAGTACTTC

V: TRBV19
size: NA
D: TRBD2
J: TRBJ2-3
CDR3: CASSISGPSGRVTDTQYF
DNA: TGTGCCAGTAGTATTAGTGGTCCTAGCGGGAGAGTGACAGATACGCAGTATTTT

V: TRBV9
size: NA
D: NA
J: TRBJ2-7
CDR3: CASSVLGDSSYEQYF
DNA: TGTGCCAGCAGCGTTTTAGGGGATAGCTCCTACGAGCAGTACTTC

V: TRBV19
size: NA
D: NA
J: TRBJ2-3
CDR3: CASSIGGDTQYF
DNA: TGTGCCAGTAGTATAGGCGGAGATACGCAGTATTTT

V: TRBV9
size: NA
D: NA
J: TRBJ2-7
CDR3: CASSPGQSTYEQYF
DNA: TGTGCCAGCAGCCCAGGACAGTCGACCTACGAGCAGTACTTC

V: TRBV29-1
size: NA
D: NA
J: TRBJ1-5
CDR3: CSTRGSDGQPQHF
DNA: TGCAGCACACGCGGCTCAGATGGACAGCCCCAGCATTTT

V: TRBV7-9
size: NA
D: NA
J: TRBJ2-1
CDR3: CASSFKGGNSYNEQFF
DNA: TGTGCCAGCAGCTTTAAAGGCGGGAACTCCTACAATGAGCAGTTCTTC

V: TRBV29-1
size: NA
D: NA
J: TRBJ1-1
CDR3: CSVVRSLNTEAFF
DNA: TGCAGCGTTGTAAGGAGTCTGAACACTGAAGCTTTCTTT

V: TRBV10-3
size: NA
D: NA
J: TRBJ2-3
CDR3: CAISDASVLSTSTDTQYF
DNA: TGTGCCATCAGTGACGCGAGCGTACTAAGCACTAGCACAGATACGCAGTATTTT

V: TRBV28
size: NA
D: NA
J: TRBJ1-1
CDR3: CASSPNQGTEAFF
DNA: TGTGCCAGCAGTCCGAATCAGGGGACTGAAGCTTTCTTT

V: TRBV15
size: NA
D: NA
J: TRBJ1-5
CDR3: CATSRDGSGLGPQPQHF
DNA: TGTGCCACCAGCAGAGATGGCTCCGGGTTGGGTCCTCAGCCCCAGCATTTT

V: TRBV28
size: NA
D: TRBD1
J: TRBJ2-5
CDR3: CASRTRQGRPQETQYF
DNA: TGTGCCAGCAGAACCCGACAGGGACGACCCCAAGAGACCCAGTACTTC

V: TRBV5-6
size: NA
D: NA
J: TRBJ2-5
CDR3: CASSLFQAPLNTQYF
DNA: TGTGCCAGCAGCTTGTTTCAGGCCCCGTTGAATACCCAGTACTTC

V: TRBV6-5
size: NA
D: NA
J: TRBJ1-5
CDR3: CASSRKQGDQPQHF
DNA: TGTGCCAGCAGTCGAAAACAGGGTGATCAGCCCCAGCATTTT

V: TRBV9
size: NA
D: NA
J: TRBJ1-4
CDR3: CASSVEGSGGREKLFF
DNA: TGTGCCAGCAGCGTAGAGGGAAGCGGGGGGCGTGAAAAACTGTTTTTT

V: TRBV28
size: NA
D: NA
J: TRBJ2-7
CDR3: CASTSPAGNEQYF
DNA: TGTGCCAGCACCTCACCGGCAGGGAACGAGCAGTACTTC

V: TRBV19
size: NA
D: NA
J: TRBJ2-7
CDR3: CASSIASQGNYEQYF
DNA: TGTGCCAGTAGTATAGCTTCGCAGGGGAACTACGAGCAGTACTTC

V: TRBV30
size: NA
D: NA
J: TRBJ2-7
CDR3: CAWRGPDSSYEQYF
DNA: TGTGCCTGGAGGGGACCGGACAGTTCCTACGAGCAGTACTTC

V: TRBV18
size: NA
D: NA
J: TRBJ1-1
CDR3: CASSPYLNTEAFF
DNA: TGTGCCAGCTCACCATATCTGAACACTGAAGCTTTCTTT

V: TRBV6-1
size: NA
D: NA
J: TRBJ2-5
CDR3: CASSEVRRRETQYF
DNA: TGTGCCAGCAGTGAAGTGCGGCGGAGGGAGACCCAGTACTTC

V: TRBV10-3
size: NA
D: NA
J: TRBJ1-3
CDR3: CATSVGGERNTIYF
DNA: TGTGCCACCTCCGTAGGGGGGGAGAGAAACACCATATATTTT